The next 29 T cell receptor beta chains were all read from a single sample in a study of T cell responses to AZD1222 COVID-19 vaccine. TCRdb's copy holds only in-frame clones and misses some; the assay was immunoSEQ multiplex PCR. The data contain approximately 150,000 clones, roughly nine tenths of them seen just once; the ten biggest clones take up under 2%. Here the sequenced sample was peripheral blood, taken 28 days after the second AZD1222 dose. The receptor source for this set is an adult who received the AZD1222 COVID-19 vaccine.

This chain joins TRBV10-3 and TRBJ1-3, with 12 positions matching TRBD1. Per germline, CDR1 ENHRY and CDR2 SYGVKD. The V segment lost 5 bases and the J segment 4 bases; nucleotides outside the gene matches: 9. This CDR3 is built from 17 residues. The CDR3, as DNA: TGTGCCATCAGTTACACACCGGGGACAGGGGGCGGAAACACCATATATTTT. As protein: CAISYTPGTGGGNTIYF.

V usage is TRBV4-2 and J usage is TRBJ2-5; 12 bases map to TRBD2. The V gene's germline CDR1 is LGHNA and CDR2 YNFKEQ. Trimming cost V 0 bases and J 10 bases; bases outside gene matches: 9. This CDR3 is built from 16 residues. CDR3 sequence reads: CASSQETSGRWGDQYF. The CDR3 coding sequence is TGTGCCAGCAGCCAAGAGACTAGCGGGAGATGGGGGGACCAGTACTTC.

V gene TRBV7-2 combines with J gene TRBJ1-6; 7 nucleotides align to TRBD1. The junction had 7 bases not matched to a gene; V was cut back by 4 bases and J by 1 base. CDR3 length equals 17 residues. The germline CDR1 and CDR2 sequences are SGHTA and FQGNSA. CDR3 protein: CASSSWDSGSYNSPLHF. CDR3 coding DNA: TGTGCCAGCAGCTCGTGGGACAGTGGGTCCTATAATTCACCCCTCCACTTT.

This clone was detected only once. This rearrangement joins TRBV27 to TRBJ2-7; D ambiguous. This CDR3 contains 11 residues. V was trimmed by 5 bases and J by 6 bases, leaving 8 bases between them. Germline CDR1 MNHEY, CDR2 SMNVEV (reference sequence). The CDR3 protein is CASSQEREQYF. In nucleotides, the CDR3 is TGTGCCAGCAGTCAGGAACGCGAGCAGTACTTC.

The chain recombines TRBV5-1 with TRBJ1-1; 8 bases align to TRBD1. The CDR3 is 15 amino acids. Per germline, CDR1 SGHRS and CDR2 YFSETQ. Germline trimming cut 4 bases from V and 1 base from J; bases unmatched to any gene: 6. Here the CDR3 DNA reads TGCGCCAGCAGCGGAGGACAGGGTGAGAACACTGAAGCTTTCTTT. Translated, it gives CASSGGQGENTEAFF.

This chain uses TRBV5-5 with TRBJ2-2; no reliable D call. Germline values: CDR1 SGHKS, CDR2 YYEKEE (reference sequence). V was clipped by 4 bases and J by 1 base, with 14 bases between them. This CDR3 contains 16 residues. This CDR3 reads CASSPDIRMNTGELFF. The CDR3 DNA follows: TGTGCCAGCAGCCCCGACATACGAATGAACACCGGGGAGCTGTTTTTT.

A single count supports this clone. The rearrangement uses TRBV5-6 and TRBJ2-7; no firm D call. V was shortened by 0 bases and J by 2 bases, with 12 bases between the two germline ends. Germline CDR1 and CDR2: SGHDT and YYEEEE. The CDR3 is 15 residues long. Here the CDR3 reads CASSLGQTLAYEQYF. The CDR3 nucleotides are TGTGCCAGCAGCTTGGGACAAACCCTCGCCTACGAGCAGTACTTC.

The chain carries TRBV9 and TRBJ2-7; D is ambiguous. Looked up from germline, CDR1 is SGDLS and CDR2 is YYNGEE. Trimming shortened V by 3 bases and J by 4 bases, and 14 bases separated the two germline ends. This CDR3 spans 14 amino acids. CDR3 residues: CASSARPLPYEQYF. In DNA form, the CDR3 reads TGTGCCAGCAGCGCCCGGCCCTTGCCATACGAGCAGTACTTC.

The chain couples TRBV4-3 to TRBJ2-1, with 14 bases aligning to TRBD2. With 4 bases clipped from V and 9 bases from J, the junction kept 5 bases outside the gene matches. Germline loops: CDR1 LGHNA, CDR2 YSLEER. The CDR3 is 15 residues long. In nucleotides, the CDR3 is TGCGCCAGCAGCCTGGGACTAGCGGGAGCTGTTGAGCAGTTCTTC. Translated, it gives CASSLGLAGAVEQFF.

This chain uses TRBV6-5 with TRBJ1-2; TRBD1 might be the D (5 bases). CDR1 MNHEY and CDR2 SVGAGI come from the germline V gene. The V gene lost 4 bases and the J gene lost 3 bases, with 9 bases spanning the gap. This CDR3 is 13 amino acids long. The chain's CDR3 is CASSLTADYGYTF. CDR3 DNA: TGTGCCAGCAGTTTGACAGCGGACTATGGCTACACCTTC.

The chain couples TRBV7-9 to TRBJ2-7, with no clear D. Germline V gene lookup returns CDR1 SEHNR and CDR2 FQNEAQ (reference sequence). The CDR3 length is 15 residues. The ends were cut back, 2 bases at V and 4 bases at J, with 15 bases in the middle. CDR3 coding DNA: TGTGCCAGCAGCTTATTGACCGGGCCGCCTTACGAGCAGTACTTC. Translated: CASSLLTGPPYEQYF.

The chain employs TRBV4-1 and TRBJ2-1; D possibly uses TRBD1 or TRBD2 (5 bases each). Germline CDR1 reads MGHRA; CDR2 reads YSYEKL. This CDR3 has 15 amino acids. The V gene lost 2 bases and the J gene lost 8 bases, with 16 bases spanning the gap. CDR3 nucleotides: TGCGCCAGCAGCCAACCCCGGCGCAGGGAGCATGAGCAGTTCTTC. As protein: CASSQPRRREHEQFF.

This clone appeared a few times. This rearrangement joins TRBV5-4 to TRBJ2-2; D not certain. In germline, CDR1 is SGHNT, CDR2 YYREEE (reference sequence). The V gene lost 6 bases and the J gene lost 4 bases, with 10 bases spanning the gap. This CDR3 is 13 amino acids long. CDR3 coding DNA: TGTGCCAGCAACTCGGACCGCACCGGGGAGCTGTTTTTT. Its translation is CASNSDRTGELFF.

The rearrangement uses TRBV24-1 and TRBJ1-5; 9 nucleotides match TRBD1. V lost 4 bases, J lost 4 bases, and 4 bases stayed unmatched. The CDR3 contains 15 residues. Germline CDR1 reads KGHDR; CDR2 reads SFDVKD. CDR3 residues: CATSDGGQGNQPQHF. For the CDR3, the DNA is TGTGCCACCAGTGACGGGGGACAGGGAAATCAGCCCCAGCATTTT.

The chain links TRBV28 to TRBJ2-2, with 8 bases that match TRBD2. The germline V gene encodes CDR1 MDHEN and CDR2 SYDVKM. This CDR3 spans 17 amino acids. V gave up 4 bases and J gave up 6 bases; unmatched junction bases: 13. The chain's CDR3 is CASSSIRSGRVAGELFF. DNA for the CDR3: TGTGCCAGCAGTTCGATAAGGAGCGGGAGAGTTGCCGGGGAGCTGTTTTTT.

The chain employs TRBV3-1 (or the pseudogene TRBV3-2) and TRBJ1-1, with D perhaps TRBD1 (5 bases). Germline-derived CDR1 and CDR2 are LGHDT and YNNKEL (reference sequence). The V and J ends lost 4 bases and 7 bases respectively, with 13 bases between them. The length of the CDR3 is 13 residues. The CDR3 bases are TGTGCCAGCAGCCCCAGACCTGGGGGTGAAGCTTTCTTT. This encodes CASSPRPGGEAFF.

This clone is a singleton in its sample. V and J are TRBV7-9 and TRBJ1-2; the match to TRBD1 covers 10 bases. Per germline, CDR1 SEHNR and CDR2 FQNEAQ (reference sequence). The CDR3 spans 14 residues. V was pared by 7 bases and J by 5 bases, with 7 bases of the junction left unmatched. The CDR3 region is CASTSAGQGYGYTF. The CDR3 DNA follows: TGTGCCAGCACCTCAGCGGGACAGGGGTATGGCTACACCTTC.

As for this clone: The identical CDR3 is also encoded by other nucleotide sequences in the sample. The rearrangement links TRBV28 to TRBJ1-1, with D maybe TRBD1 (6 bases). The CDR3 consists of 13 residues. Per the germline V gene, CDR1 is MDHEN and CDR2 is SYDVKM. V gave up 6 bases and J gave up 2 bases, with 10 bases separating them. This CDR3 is CASSPGQNTEAFF. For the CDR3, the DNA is TGTGCCAGCAGCCCGGGACAAAACACTGAAGCTTTCTTT.

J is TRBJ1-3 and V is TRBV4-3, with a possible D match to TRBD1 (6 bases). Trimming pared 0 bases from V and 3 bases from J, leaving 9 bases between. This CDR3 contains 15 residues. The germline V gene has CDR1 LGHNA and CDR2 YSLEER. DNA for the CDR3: TGCGCCAGCAGCCAAGACAGGGGTTTTGGAAACACCATATATTTT. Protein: CASSQDRGFGNTIYF.

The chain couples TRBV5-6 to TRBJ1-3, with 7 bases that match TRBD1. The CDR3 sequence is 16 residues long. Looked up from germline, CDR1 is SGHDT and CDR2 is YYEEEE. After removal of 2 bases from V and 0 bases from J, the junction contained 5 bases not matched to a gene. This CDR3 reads CASSFPGQRSGNTIYF. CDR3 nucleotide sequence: TGTGCCAGCAGCTTTCCGGGACAGCGCTCTGGAAACACCATATATTTT.

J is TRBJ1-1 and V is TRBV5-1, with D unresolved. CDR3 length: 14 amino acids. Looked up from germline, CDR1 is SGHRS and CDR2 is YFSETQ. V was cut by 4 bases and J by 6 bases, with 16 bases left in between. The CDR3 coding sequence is TGCGCCAGCAGCGCGAATGGGTGGTCGCCTGAAGCTTTCTTT. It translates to CASSANGWSPEAFF.

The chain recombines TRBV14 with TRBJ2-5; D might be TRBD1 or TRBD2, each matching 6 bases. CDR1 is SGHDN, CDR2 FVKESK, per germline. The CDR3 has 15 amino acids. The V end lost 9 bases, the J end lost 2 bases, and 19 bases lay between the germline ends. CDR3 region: CASSAGGPPQETQYF. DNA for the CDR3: TGTGCCAGTTCCGCTGGGGGGCCCCCACAAGAGACCCAGTACTTC.

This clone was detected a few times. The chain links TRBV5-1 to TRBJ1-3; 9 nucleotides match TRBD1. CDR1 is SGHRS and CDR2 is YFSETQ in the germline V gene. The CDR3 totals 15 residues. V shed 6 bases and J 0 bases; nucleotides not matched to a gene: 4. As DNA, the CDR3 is TGCGCCAGCACGGACAGGGGAAGCTCTGGAAACACCATATATTTT. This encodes CASTDRGSSGNTIYF.

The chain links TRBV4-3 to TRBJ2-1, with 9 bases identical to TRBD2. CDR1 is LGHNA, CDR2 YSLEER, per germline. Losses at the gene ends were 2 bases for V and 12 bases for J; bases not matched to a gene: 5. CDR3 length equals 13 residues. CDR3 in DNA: TGCGCCAGCAGCCAAAGCGCAGCGGGGGGGCAGTTCTTC. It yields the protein CASSQSAAGGQFF.

In DNA, the CDR3 is TGTGCCAGCAGCCCCACGGTAAATCAGCCCCAGCATTTT. This sequence encodes CASSPTVNQPQHF. The J gene is TRBJ1-5, the V gene TRBV9; no clear D. Trimming took off 4 bases at V and 4 bases at J, with 9 bases between the two ends. The CDR3 is 13 amino acids. Germline values: CDR1 SGDLS, CDR2 YYNGEE.

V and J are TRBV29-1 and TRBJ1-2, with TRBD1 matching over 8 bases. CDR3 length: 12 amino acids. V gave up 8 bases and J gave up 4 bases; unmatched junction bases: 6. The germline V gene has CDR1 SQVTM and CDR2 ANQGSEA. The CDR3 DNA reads TGCAGCCACCGGGACAGGAGCTATGGCTACACCTTC. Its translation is CSHRDRSYGYTF.

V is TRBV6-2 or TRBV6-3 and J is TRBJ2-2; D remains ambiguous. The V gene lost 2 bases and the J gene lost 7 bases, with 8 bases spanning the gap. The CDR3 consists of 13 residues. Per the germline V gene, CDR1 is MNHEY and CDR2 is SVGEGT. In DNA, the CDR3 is TGTGCCAGCAGTTACCCGCTTGACGGGGAGCTGTTTTTT. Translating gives CASSYPLDGELFF.

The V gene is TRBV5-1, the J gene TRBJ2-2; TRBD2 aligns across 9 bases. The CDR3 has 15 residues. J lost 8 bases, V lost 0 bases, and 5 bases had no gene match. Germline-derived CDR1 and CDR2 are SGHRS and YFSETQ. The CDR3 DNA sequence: TGCGCCAGCAGCTTGGTTGCTAGCGGGGATGGGGAGCTGTTTTTT. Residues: CASSLVASGDGELFF.

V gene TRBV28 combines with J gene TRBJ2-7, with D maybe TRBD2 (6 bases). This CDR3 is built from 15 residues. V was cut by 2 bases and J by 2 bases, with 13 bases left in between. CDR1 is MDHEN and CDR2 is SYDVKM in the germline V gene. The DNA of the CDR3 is TGTGCCAGCAGTTTAGGAGGGGCAAGCCCCTACGAGCAGTACTTC. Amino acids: CASSLGGASPYEQYF.